These T cell receptor beta chains were read from a single sample in a study of response to subunit inactivated influenza vaccine. One entry per CDR3 protein, called by TCRdb with MiXCR from the RT-PCR reads. This table holds around 710,000 distinct CDR3 sequences, 14% found once. Material: PBMCs from blood, obtained 14 to 15 days before vaccination. Receptors were obtained from a man aged 50 to 60 who received an inactivated influenza vaccine. The CDR3 runs from the conserved cysteine through the conserved F or W. Fields, in order: D gene, V gene, CDR3 length, clone size, J gene, CDR3 protein, CDR3 DNA. The D gene is left open where the match is weak. Clone size is not always given. Where it is, it says once, few, many or a class for expanded clones.

>.|TRBV10-3|14|.|TRBJ2-7
CAISEGPGAPEQYF
TGTGCCATCAGTGAGGGTCCAGGGGCCCCCGAGCAGTACTTC
>.|TRBV7-2|17|.|TRBJ2-1
CASSLAPRQGPYNEQFF
TGTGCCAGCAGCTTAGCGCCGCGCCAGGGGCCTTACAATGAGCAGTTCTTC
>.|TRBV5-1|15|.|TRBJ1-4
CASSSIGLDGEKLFF
TGCGCCAGCAGCTCGATCGGGCTTGATGGAGAAAAACTGTTTTTT
>TRBD2|TRBV6-1|14|many|TRBJ2-2
CASELAGANGELFF
TGTGCCAGCGAATTAGCGGGAGCAAACGGGGAGCTGTTTTTT
>.|TRBV6-1|15|few|TRBJ1-4
CASSTSVGANEKLFF
TGTGCCAGCAGTACCTCCGTGGGGGCGAATGAAAAACTGTTTTTT
>.|TRBV5-1|16|.|TRBJ2-3
CASAQDNTLGTDTQYF
TGCGCCAGCGCACAGGACAACACCCTCGGCACAGATACGCAGTATTTT
>.|TRBV7-9|15|.|TRBJ2-7
CASSLARAGSHEQYF
TGTGCCAGCAGCTTAGCCCGGGCAGGGTCCCACGAGCAGTACTTC
>TRBD1|TRBV6-1|15|few|TRBJ2-3
CASSIRDRGTDTQYF
TGTGCCAGCAGTATCCGGGACAGGGGGACAGATACGCAGTATTTT
>.|TRBV12-3/TRBV12-4|14|.|TRBJ1-5
CASSLRALVQPQHF
TGTGCCAGCAGTTTAAGGGCTCTGGTTCAGCCCCAGCATTTT
>.|TRBV20-1|12|.|TRBJ2-7
CSASSITYEQYF
TGCAGTGCTAGTAGTATTACCTACGAGCAGTACTTC
>TRBD1|TRBV2|19|many|TRBJ1-2
CASSEGGLIRGQWDYGYTF
TGTGCCAGCAGTGAGGGCGGTTTGATCAGGGGGCAGTGGGACTATGGCTACACCTTC
>TRBD1|TRBV2|18|few|TRBJ2-1
CASRPRRGQESSYNEQFF
TGTGCCAGCAGACCACGGAGAGGACAGGAGAGCTCCTACAATGAGCAGTTCTTC
>.|TRBV18|15|.|TRBJ2-5
CASSPIQGVQETQYF
TGTGCCAGCTCTCCCATTCAGGGAGTACAAGAGACCCAGTACTTC
>.|TRBV3-1|15|.|TRBJ1-1
CAISQSRDIPTEAFF
TGTGCCATCAGCCAAAGCCGGGACATACCAACTGAAGCTTTCTTT
>TRBD1|TRBV13|17|once|TRBJ2-3
CASSLGGTVRSTDTQYF
TGTGCCAGCAGCTTAGGAGGGACAGTGCGGTCCACAGATACGCAGTATTTT
>.|TRBV11-2|14|few|TRBJ1-1
CASSLGNGGTEAFF
TGTGCCAGCAGCTTGGGCAATGGGGGCACTGAAGCTTTCTTT
>TRBD2|TRBV24-1|19|few|TRBJ2-1
CATSDPPSSGGFRRNEQFF
TGTGCCACCAGTGACCCTCCCAGTAGCGGGGGTTTTCGCAGAAATGAGCAGTTCTTC
>TRBD1|TRBV5-1|15|.|TRBJ1-5
CASSLRAGGDQPQHF
TGCGCCAGCAGCTTGAGAGCAGGGGGCGATCAGCCCCAGCATTTT
>TRBD2|TRBV7-9|16|.|TRBJ2-1
CASSSLRVAGGTLQFF
TGTGCCAGCAGCTCACTCCGAGTAGCGGGGGGAACCTTGCAGTTCTTC
>.|TRBV29-1|15|.|TRBJ2-1
CSVGAADSSYNEQFF
TGCAGCGTTGGGGCCGCAGATAGCTCCTACAATGAGCAGTTCTTC
>TRBD1|TRBV5-1|14|.|TRBJ2-1
CASSSETGGYVIFF
TGCGCCAGCAGCTCTGAGACAGGGGGATATGTAATCTTCTTC
>TRBD2|TRBV27|14|.|TRBJ2-3
CASSGRGVPDTQYF
TGTGCCAGCAGCGGGCGGGGGGTGCCAGATACGCAGTATTTT
>TRBD2|TRBV11-2|16|few|TRBJ2-7
CASSLEGGLVRYEQYF
TGTGCCAGCAGCTTAGAGGGCGGACTAGTTCGCTACGAGCAGTACTTC
>.|TRBV18|16|many|TRBJ2-3
CASSPLEQGLTDTQYF
TGTGCCAGCTCACCACTCGAACAGGGACTCACAGATACGCAGTATTTT
>TRBD2|TRBV3-1|16|few|TRBJ2-1
CASSPRISGGLKEQFF
TGTGCCAGCAGCCCGCGGATCAGCGGGGGGCTTAAAGAGCAGTTCTTC
>TRBD2|TRBV4-2|20|few|TRBJ2-7
CASSQERVGIAGGPSYEQYF
TGTGCCAGCAGCCAAGAAAGGGTCGGTATAGCGGGAGGGCCGTCCTACGAGCAGTACTTC